Each of the 10 T cell receptor beta chains below was sequenced from the same sample in a study of control samples from healthy donors and cancer patients. Profiling relied on immunoSEQ multiplex PCR, and the TCRdb table lists in-frame clones only, not all of them. The table shows about 100,000 clones, with 87% occurring only once. Sequencing was done on a sample of blood. Source of these receptors: a woman in her fifties or sixties in good health.

V is TRBV30 and J is TRBJ1-2; weak D call: TRBD1 (5 bases). The CDR3 loop spans 12 amino acids. Trimming pared 8 bases from V and 4 bases from J, leaving 14 bases between. The germline V gene has CDR1 GTSNPN and CDR2 SVGIG (reference sequence). This CDR3 reads CARNGAGYGYTF. CDR3 DNA: TGTGCCCGGAATGGGGCCGGCTATGGCTACACCTTC.

This rearrangement joins TRBV5-1 to TRBJ1-6; D may be TRBD1 (6 bases). The ends were cut back, 6 bases at V and 7 bases at J, with 11 bases in the middle. The CDR3 runs 13 residues. The germline CDR1 and CDR2 sequences are SGHRS and YFSETQ. As DNA, the CDR3 is TGCGCCAGCACGTGGACAGACAATTCACCCCTCCACTTT. Residues: CASTWTDNSPLHF.

This clone occurred a few times. The CDR3 bases are TGTGCCAGCAGCTTAGAACAGGATAATTCACCCCTCCACTTT. Translation: CASSLEQDNSPLHF. V gene TRBV7-9 combines with J gene TRBJ1-6; D is perhaps TRBD1 (5 bases). CDR1 and CDR2 (germline): SEHNR, FQNEAQ (reference sequence). The CDR3 runs to 14 residues. V was clipped by 1 base and J by 5 bases, with 6 bases between them.

The V and J genes are TRBV4-1 and TRBJ1-3, with D maybe TRBD1 (6 bases). Trimming took off 0 bases at V and 0 bases at J, with 12 bases between the two ends. The CDR3 totals 17 residues. Germline assignment: CDR1 MGHRA and CDR2 YSYEKL. The CDR3 DNA follows: TGCGCCAGCAGCCAAGATCCGGGGACACTCTCTGGAAACACCATATATTTT. It codes for CASSQDPGTLSGNTIYF.

This sequence joins TRBV6-5 and TRBJ1-2, with 7 bases fitting TRBD1. CDR3 length: 14 residues. Trimming at V came to 3 bases and at J to 3 bases, leaving 4 bases not matched to a gene. Germline V gene data show CDR1 as MNHEY and CDR2 as SVGAGI. CDR3 protein: CASSYGRGDYGYTF. The CDR3, as DNA: TGTGCCAGCAGTTATGGCAGGGGGGACTATGGCTACACCTTC.

The chain links TRBV7-8 to TRBJ1-1, with TRBD1 matching over 9 bases. The CDR3 is made up of 16 amino acids. Per germline, CDR1 SGHVS and CDR2 FQNEAQ. V dropped 5 bases and J dropped 2; count of bases not matched to a gene: 9. DNA for the CDR3: TGTGCCAGCAGCCTAGGGACAGGGTGGGAAAACACTGAAGCTTTCTTT. Amino acid sequence: CASSLGTGWENTEAFF.

The V call is TRBV4-3, the J call TRBJ1-5, with 8 nucleotides matching TRBD1. This CDR3 has 16 residues. V shed 1 base, J shed 4 bases, and the junction held 6 bases outside the gene matches. Germline CDR1 reads LGHNA; CDR2 reads YSLEER. Here the CDR3 reads CASSQGRQGANQPQHF. DNA of the CDR3: TGCGCCAGCAGCCAAGGTCGGCAGGGGGCGAATCAGCCCCAGCATTTT.

This clone showed up just once. J is TRBJ2-3 and V is TRBV18; D call uncertain. CDR1 is KGHSH and CDR2 is LQKENI in the germline V gene. The CDR3 runs to 15 residues. V was cut by 6 bases and J by 0 bases, with 13 bases left in between. The CDR3 DNA is TGTGCCAGCTCGGGCCTGAAGTCTAGCACAGATACGCAGTATTTT. This translates into CASSGLKSSTDTQYF.

This chain connects TRBV7-9 to TRBJ2-5, with D possibly being TRBD1 (6 bases). Germline V gives CDR1 SEHNR, CDR2 FQNEAQ (reference sequence). The CDR3 is made up of 15 amino acids. Deletions cut 6 bases from V and 5 bases from J, with 19 bases between. The CDR3 bases are TGTGCCAGCAGTGTTCGGGACACCAAAACGGAGACCCAGTACTTC. Amino acids: CASSVRDTKTETQYF.

The chain couples TRBV4-1 to TRBJ1-5, with D hard to call. CDR1 MGHRA and CDR2 YSYEKL come from the germline V gene. The CDR3 runs 13 residues. The V and J ends lost 3 bases and 7 bases respectively, with 10 bases between them. CDR3 protein: CASSQDGIQPQHF. The CDR3 coding sequence is TGCGCCAGCAGCCAGGACGGGATCCAGCCCCAGCATTTT.